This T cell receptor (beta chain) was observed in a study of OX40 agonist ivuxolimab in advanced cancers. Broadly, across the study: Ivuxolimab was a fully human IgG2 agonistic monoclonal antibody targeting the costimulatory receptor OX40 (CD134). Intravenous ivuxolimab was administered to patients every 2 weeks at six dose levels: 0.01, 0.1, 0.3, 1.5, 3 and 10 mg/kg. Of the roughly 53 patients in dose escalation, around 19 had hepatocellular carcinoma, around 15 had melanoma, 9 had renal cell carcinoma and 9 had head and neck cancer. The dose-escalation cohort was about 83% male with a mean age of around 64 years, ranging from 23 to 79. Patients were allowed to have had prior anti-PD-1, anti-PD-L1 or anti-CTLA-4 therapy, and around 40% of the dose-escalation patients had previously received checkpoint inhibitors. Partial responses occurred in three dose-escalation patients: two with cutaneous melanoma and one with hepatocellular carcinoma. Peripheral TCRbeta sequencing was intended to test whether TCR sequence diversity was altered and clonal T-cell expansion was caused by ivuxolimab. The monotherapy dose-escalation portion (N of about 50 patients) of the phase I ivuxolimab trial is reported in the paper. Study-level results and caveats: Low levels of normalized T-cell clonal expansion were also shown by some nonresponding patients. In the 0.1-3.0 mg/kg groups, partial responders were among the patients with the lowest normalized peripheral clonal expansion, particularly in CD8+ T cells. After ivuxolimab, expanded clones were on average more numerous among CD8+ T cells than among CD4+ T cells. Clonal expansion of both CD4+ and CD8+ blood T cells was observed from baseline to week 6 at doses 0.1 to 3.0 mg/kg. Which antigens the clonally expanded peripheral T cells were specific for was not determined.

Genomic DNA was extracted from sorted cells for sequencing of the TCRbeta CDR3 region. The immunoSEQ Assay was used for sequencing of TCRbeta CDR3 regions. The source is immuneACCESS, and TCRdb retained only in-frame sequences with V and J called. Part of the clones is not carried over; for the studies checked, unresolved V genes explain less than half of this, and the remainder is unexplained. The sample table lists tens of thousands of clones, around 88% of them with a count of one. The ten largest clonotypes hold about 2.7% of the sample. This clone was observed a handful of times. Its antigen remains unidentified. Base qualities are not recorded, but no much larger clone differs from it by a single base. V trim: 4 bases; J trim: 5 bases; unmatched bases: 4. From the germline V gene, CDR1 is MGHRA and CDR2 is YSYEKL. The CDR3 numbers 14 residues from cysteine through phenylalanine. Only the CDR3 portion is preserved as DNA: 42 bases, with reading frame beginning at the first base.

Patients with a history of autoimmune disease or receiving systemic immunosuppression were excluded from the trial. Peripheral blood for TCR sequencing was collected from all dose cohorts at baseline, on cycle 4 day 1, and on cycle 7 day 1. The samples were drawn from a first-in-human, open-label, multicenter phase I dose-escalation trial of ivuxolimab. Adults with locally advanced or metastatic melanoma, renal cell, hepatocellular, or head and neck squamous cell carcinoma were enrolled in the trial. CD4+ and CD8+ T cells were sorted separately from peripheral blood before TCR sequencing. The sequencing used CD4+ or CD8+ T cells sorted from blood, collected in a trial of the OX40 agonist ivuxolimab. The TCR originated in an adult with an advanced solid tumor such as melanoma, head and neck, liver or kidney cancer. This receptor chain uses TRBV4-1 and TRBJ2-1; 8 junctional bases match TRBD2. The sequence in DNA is TGCGCCAGCAGCCGTCGGGGGGGCCACAATGAGCAGTTCTTC. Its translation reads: CASSRRGGHNEQFF.